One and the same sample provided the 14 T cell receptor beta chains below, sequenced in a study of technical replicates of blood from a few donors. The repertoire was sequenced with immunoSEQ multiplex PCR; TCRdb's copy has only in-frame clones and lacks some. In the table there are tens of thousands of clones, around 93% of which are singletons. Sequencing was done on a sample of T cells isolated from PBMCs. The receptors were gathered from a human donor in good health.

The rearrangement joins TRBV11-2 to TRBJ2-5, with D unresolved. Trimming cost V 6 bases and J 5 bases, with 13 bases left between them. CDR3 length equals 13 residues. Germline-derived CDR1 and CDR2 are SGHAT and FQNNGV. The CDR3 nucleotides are TGTGCCAGCAGACCCCCCTGGGCCGAGACCCAGTACTTC. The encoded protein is CASRPPWAETQYF.

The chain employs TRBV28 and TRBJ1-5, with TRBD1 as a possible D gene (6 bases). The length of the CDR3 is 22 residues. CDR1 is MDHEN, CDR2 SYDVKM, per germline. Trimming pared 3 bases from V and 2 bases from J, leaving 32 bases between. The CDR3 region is CASSFLIALVPATRQGNQPQHF. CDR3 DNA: TGTGCCAGCAGTTTTTTGATTGCTTTAGTGCCGGCGACTCGACAGGGCAATCAGCCCCAGCATTTT.

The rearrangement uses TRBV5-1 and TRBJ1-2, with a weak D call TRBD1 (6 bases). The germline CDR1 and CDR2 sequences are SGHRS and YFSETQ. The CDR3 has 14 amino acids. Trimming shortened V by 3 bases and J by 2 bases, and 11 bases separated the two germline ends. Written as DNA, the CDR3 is TGCGCCAGCAGCTCGGACAGCACAAACTATGGCTACACCTTC. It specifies CASSSDSTNYGYTF.

CDR3 DNA sequence: TGTGCCAGCAGCGGGACAGGGTTGGAAACTGGAAACACCATATATTTT. Amino acid sequence: CASSGTGLETGNTIYF. The chain recombines TRBV6-6 with TRBJ1-3; TRBD1 agrees at 9 bases. The V gene end was trimmed by 6 bases and the J gene end by 2 bases; junction bases not matched to a gene: 8. This CDR3 comprises 16 residues. Germline V gene lookup returns CDR1 MNHNY and CDR2 SVGAGI (reference sequence).

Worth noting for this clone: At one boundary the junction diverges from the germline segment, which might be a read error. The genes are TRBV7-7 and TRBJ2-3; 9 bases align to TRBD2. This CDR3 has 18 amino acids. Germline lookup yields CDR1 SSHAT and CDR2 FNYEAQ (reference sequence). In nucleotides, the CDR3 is TGTGCTAGCAGCTTGGGAGCGGGGGGCCGACGTAGCACAGATACGCAGTATTTT. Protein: CASSLGAGGRRSTDTQYF.

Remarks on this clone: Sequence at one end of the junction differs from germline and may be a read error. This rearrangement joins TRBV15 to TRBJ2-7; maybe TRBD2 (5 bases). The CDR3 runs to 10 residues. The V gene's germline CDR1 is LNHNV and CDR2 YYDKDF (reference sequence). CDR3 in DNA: TGTGCCACCAGTCCGGCCCCCGCGGGCTTC. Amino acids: CATSPAPAGF.

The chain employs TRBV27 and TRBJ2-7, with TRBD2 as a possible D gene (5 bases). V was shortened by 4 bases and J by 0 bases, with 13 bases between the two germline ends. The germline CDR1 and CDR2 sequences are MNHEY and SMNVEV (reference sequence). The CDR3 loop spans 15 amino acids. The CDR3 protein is CASSSRTLRSYEQYF. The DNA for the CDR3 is TGTGCCAGCAGTTCCCGGACTTTACGCTCCTACGAGCAGTACTTC.

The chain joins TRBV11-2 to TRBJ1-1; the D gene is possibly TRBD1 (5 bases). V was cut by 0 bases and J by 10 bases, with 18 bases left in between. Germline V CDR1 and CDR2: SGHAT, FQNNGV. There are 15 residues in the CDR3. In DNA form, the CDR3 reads TGTGCCAGCAGCTTAGAAGTAATCAGGGCCTATGGAGCTTTCTTT. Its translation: CASSLEVIRAYGAFF.

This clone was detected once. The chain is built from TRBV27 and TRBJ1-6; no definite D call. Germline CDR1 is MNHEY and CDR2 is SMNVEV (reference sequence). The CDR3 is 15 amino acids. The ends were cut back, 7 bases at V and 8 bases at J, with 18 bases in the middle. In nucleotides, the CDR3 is TGTGCCAGCAACTCCATGTTGACGGGAGATTCACCCCTCCACTTT. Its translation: CASNSMLTGDSPLHF.

CDR3 in amino acids: CASSPRGDRPDEQFF. The CDR3 nucleotides are TGCGCCAGCAGCCCGAGGGGGGACAGACCTGATGAGCAGTTCTTC. This chain joins TRBV5-1 and TRBJ2-1; D is perhaps TRBD1 (7 bases). In germline, CDR1 is SGHRS, CDR2 YFSETQ. The V end was cut by 4 bases, the J end by 8 bases, with 19 bases between. The CDR3 runs 15 residues.

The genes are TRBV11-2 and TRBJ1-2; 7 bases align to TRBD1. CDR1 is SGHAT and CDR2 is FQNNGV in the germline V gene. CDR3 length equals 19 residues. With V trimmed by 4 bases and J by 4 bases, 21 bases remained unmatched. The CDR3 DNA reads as TGTGCCAGCAGCTACTCACCAGACAGGGTCTTGGGCAAAGGCTATGGCTACACCTTC. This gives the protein CASSYSPDRVLGKGYGYTF.

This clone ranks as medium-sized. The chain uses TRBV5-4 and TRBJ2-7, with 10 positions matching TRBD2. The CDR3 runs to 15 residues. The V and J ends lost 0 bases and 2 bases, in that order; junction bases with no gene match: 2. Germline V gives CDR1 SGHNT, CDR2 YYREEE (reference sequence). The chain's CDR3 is CASSLGSGGAYEQYF. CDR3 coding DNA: TGTGCCAGCAGCTTGGGAAGCGGGGGGGCCTACGAGCAGTACTTC.

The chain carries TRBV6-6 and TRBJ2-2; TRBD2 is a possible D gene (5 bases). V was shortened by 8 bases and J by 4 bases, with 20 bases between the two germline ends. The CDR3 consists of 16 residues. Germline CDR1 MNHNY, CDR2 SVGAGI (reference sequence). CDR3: CASAKERAKLTGELFF. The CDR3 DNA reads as TGTGCCAGCGCTAAAGAGAGGGCCAAACTCACCGGGGAGCTGTTTTTT.

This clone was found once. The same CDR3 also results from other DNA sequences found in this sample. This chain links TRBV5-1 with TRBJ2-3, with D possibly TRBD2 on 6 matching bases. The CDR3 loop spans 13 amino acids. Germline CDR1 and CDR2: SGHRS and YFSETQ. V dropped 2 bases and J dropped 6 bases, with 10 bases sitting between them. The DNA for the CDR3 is TGCGCCAGCAGCTTTTGGGGGAGGGATACGCAGTATTTT. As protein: CASSFWGRDTQYF.